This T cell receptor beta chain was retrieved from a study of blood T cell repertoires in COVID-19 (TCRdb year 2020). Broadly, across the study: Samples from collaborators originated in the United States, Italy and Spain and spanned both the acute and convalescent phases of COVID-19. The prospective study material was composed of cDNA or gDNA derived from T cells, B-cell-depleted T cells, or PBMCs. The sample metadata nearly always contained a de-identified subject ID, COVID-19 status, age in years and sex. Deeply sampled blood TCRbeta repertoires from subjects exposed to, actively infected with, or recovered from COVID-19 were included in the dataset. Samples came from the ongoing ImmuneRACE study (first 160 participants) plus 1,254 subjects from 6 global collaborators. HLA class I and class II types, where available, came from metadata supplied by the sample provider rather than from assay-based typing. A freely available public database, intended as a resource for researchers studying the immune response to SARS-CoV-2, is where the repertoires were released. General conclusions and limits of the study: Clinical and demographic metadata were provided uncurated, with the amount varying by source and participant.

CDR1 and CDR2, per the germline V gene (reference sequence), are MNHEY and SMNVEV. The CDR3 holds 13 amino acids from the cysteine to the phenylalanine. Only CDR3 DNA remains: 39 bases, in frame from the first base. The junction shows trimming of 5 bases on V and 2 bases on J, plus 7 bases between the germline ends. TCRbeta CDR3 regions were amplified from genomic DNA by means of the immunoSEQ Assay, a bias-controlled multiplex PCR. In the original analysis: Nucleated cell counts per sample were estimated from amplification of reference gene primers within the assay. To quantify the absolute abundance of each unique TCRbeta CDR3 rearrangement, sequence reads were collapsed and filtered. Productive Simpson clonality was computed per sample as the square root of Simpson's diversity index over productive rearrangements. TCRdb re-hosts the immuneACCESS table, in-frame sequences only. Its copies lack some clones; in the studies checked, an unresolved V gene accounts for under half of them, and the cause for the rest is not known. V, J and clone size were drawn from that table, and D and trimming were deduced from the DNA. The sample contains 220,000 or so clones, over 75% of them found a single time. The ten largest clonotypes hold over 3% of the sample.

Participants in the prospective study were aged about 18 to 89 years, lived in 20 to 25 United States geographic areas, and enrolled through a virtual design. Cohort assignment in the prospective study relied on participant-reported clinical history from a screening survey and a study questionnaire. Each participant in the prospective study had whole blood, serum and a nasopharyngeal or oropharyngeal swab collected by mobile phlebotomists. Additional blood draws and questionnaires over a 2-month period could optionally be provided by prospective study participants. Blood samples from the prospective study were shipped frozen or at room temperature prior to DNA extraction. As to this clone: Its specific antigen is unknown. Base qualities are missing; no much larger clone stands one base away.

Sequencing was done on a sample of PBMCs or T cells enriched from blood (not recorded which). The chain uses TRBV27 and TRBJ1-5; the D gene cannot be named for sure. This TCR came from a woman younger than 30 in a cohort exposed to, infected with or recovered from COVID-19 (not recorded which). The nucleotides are TGTGCCAGCAGTCGAGTTCGCAATCAGCCCCAGCATTTT. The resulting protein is CASSRVRNQPQHF.